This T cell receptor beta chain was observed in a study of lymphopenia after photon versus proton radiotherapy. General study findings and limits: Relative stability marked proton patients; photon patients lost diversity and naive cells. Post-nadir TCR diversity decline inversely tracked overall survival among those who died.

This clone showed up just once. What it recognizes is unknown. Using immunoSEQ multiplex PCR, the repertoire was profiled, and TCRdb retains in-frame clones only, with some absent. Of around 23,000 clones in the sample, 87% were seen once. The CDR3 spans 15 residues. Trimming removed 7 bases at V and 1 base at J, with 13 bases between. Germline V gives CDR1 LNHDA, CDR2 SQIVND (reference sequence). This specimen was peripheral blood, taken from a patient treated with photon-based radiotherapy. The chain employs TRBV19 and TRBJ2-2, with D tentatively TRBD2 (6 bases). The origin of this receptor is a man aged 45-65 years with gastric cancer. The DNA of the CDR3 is TGTGCCAGTATGGGTAACGGGGGGAACACCGGGGAGCTGTTTTTT. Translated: CASMGNGGNTGELFF. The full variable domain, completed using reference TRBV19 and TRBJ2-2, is DGGITQSPKYLFRKEGQNVTLSCEQNLNHDAMYWYRQDPGQGLRLIYYSQIVNDFQKGDIAEGYSVSREKKESFPLTVTSAQKNPTAFYLCASMGNGGNTGELFFGEGSRLTVL.